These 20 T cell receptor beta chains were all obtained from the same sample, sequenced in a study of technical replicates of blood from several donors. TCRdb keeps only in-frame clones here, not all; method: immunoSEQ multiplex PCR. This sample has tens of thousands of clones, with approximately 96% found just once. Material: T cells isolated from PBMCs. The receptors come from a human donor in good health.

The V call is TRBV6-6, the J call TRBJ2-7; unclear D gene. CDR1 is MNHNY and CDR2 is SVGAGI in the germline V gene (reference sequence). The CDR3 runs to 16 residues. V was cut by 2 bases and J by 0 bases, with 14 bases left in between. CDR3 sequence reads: CASSYPPSPASYEQYF. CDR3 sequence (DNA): TGTGCCAGCAGTTACCCTCCTAGTCCCGCCTCCTACGAGCAGTACTTC.

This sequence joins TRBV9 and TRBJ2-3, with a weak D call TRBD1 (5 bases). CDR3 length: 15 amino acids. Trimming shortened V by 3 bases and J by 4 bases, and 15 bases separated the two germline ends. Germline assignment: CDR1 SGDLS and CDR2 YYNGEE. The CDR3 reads CASSAGPMGPDTQYF. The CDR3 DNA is TGTGCCAGCAGCGCCGGACCAATGGGGCCAGATACGCAGTATTTT.

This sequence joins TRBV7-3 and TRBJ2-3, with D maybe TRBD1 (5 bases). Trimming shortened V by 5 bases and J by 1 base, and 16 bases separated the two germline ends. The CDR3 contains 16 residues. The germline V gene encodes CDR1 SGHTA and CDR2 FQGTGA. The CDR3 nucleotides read TGTGCCAGCAGCCTAGTAGGGGATAGGGGCACAGATACGCAGTATTTT. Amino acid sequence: CASSLVGDRGTDTQYF.

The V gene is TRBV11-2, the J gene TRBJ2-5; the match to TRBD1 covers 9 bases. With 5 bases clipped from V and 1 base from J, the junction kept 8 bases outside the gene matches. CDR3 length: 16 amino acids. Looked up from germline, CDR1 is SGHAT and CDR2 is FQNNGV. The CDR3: CASSPYRDRAQETQYF. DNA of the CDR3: TGTGCCAGCAGCCCGTACCGGGACAGGGCCCAAGAGACCCAGTACTTC.

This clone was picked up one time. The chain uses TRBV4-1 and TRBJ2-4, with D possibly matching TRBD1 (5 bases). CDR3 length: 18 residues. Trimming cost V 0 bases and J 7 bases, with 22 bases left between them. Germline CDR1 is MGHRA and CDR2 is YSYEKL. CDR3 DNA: TGCGCCAGCAGCCAAGACCCCCTGACAGATACCGTCCCCAACATTCAGTACTTC. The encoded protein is CASSQDPLTDTVPNIQYF.

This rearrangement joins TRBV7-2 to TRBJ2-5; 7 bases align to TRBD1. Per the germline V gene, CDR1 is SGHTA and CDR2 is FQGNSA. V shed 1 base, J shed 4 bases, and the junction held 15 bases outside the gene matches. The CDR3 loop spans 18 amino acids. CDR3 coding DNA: TGTGCCAGCAGCTTAGGACAGGGTTCGGCGAACCCGTTAGAGACCCAGTACTTC. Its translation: CASSLGQGSANPLETQYF.

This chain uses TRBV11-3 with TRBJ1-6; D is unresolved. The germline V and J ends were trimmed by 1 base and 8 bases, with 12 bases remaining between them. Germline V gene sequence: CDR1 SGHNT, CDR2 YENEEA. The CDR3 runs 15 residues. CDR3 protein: CASSLGALSYSPLHF. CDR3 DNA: TGTGCCAGCAGCTTAGGAGCCCTGAGTTATTCACCCCTCCACTTT.

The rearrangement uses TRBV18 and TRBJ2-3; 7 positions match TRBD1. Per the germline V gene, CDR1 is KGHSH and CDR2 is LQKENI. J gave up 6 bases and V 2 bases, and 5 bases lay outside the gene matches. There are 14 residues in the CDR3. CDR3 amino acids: CASSPVTGLDTQYF. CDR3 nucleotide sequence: TGTGCCAGCTCACCAGTGACAGGGCTTGATACGCAGTATTTT.

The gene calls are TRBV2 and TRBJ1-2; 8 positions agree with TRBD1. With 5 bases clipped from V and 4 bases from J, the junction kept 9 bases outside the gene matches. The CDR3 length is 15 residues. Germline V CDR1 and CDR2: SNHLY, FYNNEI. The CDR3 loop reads CASSKTPGTGYGYTF. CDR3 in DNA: TGTGCCAGCAGTAAAACCCCCGGGACAGGCTATGGCTACACCTTC.

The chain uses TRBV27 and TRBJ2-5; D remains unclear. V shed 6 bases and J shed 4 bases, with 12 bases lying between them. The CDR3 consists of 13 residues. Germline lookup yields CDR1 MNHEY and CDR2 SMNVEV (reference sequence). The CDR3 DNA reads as TGTGCCAGCAGACCCGGTCCGGGAGAGACCCAGTACTTC. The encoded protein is CASRPGPGETQYF.

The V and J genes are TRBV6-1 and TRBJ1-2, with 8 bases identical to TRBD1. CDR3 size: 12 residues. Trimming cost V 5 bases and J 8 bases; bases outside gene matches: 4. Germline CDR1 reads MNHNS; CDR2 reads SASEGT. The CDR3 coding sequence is TGTGCCAGCAGTAGGAACAGGGGGGGCTACACCTTC. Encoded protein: CASSRNRGGYTF.

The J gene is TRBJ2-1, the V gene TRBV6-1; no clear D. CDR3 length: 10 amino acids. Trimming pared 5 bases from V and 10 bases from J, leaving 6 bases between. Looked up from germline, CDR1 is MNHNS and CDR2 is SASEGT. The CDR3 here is CASSNREQFF. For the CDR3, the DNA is TGTGCCAGCAGTAACCGGGAGCAGTTCTTC.

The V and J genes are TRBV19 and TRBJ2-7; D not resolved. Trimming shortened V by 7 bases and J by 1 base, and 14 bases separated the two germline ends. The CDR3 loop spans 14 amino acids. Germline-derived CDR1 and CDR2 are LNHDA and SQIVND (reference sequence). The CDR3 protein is CASKDPGPSYEQYF. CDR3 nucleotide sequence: TGTGCCAGTAAAGATCCAGGCCCGTCCTACGAGCAGTACTTC.

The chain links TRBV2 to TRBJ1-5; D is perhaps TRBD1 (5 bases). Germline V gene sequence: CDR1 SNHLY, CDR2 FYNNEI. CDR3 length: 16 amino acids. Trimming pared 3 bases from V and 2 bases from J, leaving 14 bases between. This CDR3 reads CASSDPRGDGNQPQHF. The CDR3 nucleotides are TGTGCCAGCAGTGATCCGCGGGGGGATGGCAATCAGCCCCAGCATTTT.

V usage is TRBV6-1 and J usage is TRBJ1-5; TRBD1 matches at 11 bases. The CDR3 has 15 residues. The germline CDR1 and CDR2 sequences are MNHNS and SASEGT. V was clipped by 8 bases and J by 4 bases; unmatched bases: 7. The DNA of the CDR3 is TGTGCCAGCCGCGGACAGGGGGCGAAAAATCAGCCCCAGCATTTT. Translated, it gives CASRGQGAKNQPQHF.

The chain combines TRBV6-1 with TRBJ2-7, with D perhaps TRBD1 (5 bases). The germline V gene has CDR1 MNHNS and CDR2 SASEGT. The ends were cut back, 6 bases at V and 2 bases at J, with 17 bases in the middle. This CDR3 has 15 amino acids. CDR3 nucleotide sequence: TGTGCCAGCAGCGCGCTCGAGACAGCTACCTACGAGCAGTACTTC. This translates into CASSALETATYEQYF.

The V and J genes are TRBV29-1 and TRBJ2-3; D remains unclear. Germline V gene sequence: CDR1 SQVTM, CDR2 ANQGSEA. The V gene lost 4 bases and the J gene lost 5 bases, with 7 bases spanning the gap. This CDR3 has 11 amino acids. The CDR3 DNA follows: TGCAGCGTTGGAGGTAGAGATACGCAGTATTTT. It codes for CSVGGRDTQYF.

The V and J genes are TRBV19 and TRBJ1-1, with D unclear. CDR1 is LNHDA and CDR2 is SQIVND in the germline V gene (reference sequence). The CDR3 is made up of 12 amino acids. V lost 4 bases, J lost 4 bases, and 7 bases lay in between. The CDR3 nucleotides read TGTGCCAGTAGTAGGGGAGGCACTGAAGCTTTCTTT. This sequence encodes CASSRGGTEAFF.

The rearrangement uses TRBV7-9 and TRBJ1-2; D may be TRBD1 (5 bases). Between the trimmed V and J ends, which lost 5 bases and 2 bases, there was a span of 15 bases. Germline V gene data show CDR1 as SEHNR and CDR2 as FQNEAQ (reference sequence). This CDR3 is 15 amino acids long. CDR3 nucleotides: TGTGCCAGCAGCCCCCACGGGGGGGGAAACTATGGCTACACCTTC. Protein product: CASSPHGGGNYGYTF. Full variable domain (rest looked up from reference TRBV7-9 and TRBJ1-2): DTGVSQNPRHKITKRGQNVTFRCDPISEHNRLYWYRQTLGQGPEFLTYFQNEAQLEKSRLLSDRFSAERPKGSFSTLEIQRTEQGDSAMYLCASSPHGGGNYGYTFGSGTRLTVV.

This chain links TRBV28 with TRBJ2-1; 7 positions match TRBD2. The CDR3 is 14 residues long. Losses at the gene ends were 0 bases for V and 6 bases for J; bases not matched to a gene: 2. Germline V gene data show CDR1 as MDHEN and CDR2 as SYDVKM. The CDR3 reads CASSLWGEGNEQFF. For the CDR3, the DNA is TGTGCCAGCAGTTTATGGGGGGAGGGCAATGAGCAGTTCTTC.